The 10 T cell receptor beta chains presented below share a single source sample, sequenced in a study of beta chain features in type 1 diabetes. Expressed TCRB transcripts got sequenced, as all isolated RNA was reverse transcribed. Only in-frame clones appear in the TCRdb table, and some are missing; sequencing was by immunoSEQ multiplex PCR. The sample carries fewer than 250,000 clones, around 68% recorded once. Sequencing used naive CD4+ T cells from blood. Every receptor here comes from a man aged 30 to 45 in good health.

This clone showed up just a few times. This chain uses TRBV30 with TRBJ2-3, with 10 nucleotides matching TRBD2. Germline assignment: CDR1 GTSNPN and CDR2 SVGIG (reference sequence). CDR3 size: 17 residues. Trimming took 3 bases from V and 6 from J; bases not matched to a gene: 15. The CDR3 protein is CAWRHHQQRGGRDTQYF. As DNA, the CDR3 is TGTGCCTGGAGGCACCACCAGCAGCGGGGGGGCCGGGATACGCAGTATTTT.

The V call is TRBV19, the J call TRBJ2-7; weak D call: TRBD2 (6 bases). V gave up 5 bases and J gave up 3 bases, with 11 bases separating them. The CDR3 length is 13 residues. Germline CDR1 LNHDA, CDR2 SQIVND (reference sequence). The chain's CDR3 is CASSGGPGYEQYF. The CDR3 DNA follows: TGTGCCAGTAGTGGAGGGCCGGGCTACGAGCAGTACTTC. Variable domain in full (rest from reference TRBV19 and TRBJ2-7): DGGITQSPKYLFRKEGQNVTLSCEQNLNHDAMYWYRQDPGQGLRLIYYSQIVNDFQKGDIAEGYSVSREKKESFPLTVTSAQKNPTAFYLCASSGGPGYEQYFGPGTRLTVT.

The chain joins TRBV25-1 to TRBJ1-2; D possibly corresponds to TRBD1 (5 bases). The V end was cut by 2 bases, the J end by 8 bases, with 12 bases between. Germline V gene lookup returns CDR1 MGHDK and CDR2 SYGVNS. The CDR3 is 13 residues long. Here the CDR3 reads CASSEQGFGGYTF. The CDR3 nucleotides are TGTGCCAGCAGTGAACAGGGTTTCGGAGGCTACACCTTC.

J is TRBJ2-5 and V is TRBV30; D is perhaps TRBD1 (5 bases). V was pared by 2 bases and J by 2 bases, with 18 bases between. The length of the CDR3 is 16 residues. The germline gives CDR1 GTSNPN, CDR2 SVGIG (reference sequence). The CDR3 nucleotides are TGTGCCTGGAGTCGAATCACCAGGGCCACGCAAGAGACCCAGTACTTC. This translates into CAWSRITRATQETQYF.

This sequence joins TRBV28 and TRBJ2-7; D remains unclear. Per the germline V gene, CDR1 is MDHEN and CDR2 is SYDVKM. V shed 6 bases and J shed 5 bases, with 20 bases lying between them. This CDR3 is built from 15 residues. CDR3 in DNA: TGTGCCAGCAGCGGTCAGGAATCAAAACGGAACGAGCAGTACTTC. Protein sequence: CASSGQESKRNEQYF.

This sequence joins TRBV7-9 and TRBJ2-1, with 7 positions matching TRBD1. The junction had 4 bases not matched to a gene; V was cut back by 5 bases and J by 0 bases. The CDR3 is 15 amino acids. Germline V gene lookup returns CDR1 SEHNR and CDR2 FQNEAQ (reference sequence). CDR3 protein: CASSRWTGSYNEQFF. The CDR3 DNA reads as TGTGCCAGCAGCCGATGGACAGGCTCCTACAATGAGCAGTTCTTC. Full variable domain (outside the CDR3, taken from reference TRBV7-9 and TRBJ2-1): DTGVSQNPRHKITKRGQNVTFRCDPISEHNRLYWYRQTLGQGPEFLTYFQNEAQLEKSRLLSDRFSAERPKGSFSTLEIQRTEQGDSAMYLCASSRWTGSYNEQFFGPGTRLTVL.

This clone was recorded a few times. V is TRBV29-1 and J is TRBJ2-1, with 7 bases identical to TRBD1. Losses at the gene ends were 3 bases for V and 13 bases for J; bases not matched to a gene: 18. The CDR3 loop spans 15 amino acids. Germline V gene sequence: CDR1 SQVTM, CDR2 ANQGSEA. This chain's CDR3 is CSVEWSGQQNQGQFF. The CDR3 DNA reads as TGCAGCGTTGAGTGGTCGGGACAGCAAAATCAAGGACAGTTCTTC.

This chain links TRBV29-1 with TRBJ1-1; 7 bases match TRBD1. The germline CDR1 and CDR2 sequences are SQVTM and ANQGSEA. Trimming at V came to 6 bases and at J to 4 bases, leaving 8 bases not matched to a gene. The CDR3 spans 13 residues. The CDR3, as DNA: TGCAGCGTCCGACAGGGACGGGGCACTGAAGCTTTCTTT. Translated, it gives CSVRQGRGTEAFF.

About this clone: Additional DNA sequences in this sample encode the identical CDR3. Here the CDR3 reads CAWSVRRDTEAFF. In DNA form, the CDR3 reads TGTGCCTGGAGTGTACGGAGGGACACTGAAGCTTTCTTT. The chain is built from TRBV30 and TRBJ1-1; D not certain. From germline, CDR1 is GTSNPN and CDR2 SVGIG (reference sequence). The CDR3 contains 13 residues. V was clipped by 0 bases and J by 3 bases, with 8 bases between them. Full variable domain (missing parts from reference TRBV30 and TRBJ1-1): SQTIHQWPATLVQPVGSPLSLECTVEGTSNPNLYWYRQAAGRGLQLLFYSVGIGQISSEVPQNLSASRPQDRQFILSSKKLLLSDSGFYLCAWSVRRDTEAFFGQGTRLTVV.

The CDR3: CSVERGRGNEQFF. CDR3 nucleotides: TGCAGCGTTGAAAGGGGTAGAGGCAATGAGCAGTTCTTC. This chain connects TRBV29-1 to TRBJ2-1, with a weak D call TRBD1 (5 bases). Trimming took off 2 bases at V and 6 bases at J, with 11 bases between the two ends. This CDR3 spans 13 amino acids. Germline lookup yields CDR1 SQVTM and CDR2 ANQGSEA.